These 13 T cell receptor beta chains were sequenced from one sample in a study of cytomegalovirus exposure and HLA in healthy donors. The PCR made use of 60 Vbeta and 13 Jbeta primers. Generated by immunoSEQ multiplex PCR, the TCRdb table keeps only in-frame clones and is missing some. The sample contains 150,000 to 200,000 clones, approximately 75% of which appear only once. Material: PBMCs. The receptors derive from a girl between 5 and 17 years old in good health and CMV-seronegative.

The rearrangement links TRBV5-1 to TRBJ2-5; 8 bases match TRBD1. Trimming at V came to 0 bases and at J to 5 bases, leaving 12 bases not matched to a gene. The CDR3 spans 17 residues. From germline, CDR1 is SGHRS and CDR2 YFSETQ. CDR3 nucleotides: TGCGCCAGCAGCTTGGGGACAGGGATGGGGAGTGAGGAGACCCAGTACTTC. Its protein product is CASSLGTGMGSEETQYF.

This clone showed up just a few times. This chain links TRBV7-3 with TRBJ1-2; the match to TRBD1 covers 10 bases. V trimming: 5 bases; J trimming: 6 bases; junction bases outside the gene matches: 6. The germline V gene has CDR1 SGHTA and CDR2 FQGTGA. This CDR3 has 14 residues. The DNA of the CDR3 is TGTGCCAGCAGCAAGACAGGGGGCCAGGATGGCTACACCTTC. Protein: CASSKTGGQDGYTF.

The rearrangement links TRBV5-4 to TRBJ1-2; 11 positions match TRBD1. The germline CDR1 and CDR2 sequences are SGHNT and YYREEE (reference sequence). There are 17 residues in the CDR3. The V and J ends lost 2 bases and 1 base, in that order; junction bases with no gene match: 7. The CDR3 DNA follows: TGTGCCAGCAGCTTTATGGGGGGGACAGGGGGTAACTATGGCTACACCTTC. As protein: CASSFMGGTGGNYGYTF.

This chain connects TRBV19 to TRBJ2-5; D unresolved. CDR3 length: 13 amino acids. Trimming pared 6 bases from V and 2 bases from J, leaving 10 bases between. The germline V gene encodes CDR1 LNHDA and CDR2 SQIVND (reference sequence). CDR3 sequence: CASSESVQETQYF. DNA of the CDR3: TGTGCCAGTAGCGAAAGCGTTCAAGAGACCCAGTACTTC. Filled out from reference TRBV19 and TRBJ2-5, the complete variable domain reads DGGITQSPKYLFRKEGQNVTLSCEQNLNHDAMYWYRQDPGQGLRLIYYSQIVNDFQKGDIAEGYSVSREKKESFPLTVTSAQKNPTAFYLCASSESVQETQYFGPGTRLLVL.

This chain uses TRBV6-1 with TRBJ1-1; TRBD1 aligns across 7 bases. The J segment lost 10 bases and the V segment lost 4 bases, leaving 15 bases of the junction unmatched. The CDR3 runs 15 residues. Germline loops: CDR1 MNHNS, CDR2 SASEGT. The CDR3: CASSADIQGVTGAFF. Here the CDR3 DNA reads TGTGCCAGCAGTGCAGACATTCAGGGGGTCACGGGAGCTTTCTTT.

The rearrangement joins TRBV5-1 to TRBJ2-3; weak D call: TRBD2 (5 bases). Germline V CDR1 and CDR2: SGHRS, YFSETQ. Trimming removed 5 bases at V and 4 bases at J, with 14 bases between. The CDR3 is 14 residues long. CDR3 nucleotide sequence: TGCGCCAGCAGGGAGGCAGTCTCCTCAGATACGCAGTATTTT. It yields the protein CASREAVSSDTQYF.

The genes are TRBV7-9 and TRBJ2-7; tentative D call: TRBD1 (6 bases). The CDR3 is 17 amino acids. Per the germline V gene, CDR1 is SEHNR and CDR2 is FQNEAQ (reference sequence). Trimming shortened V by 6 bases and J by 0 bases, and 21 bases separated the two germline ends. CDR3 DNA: TGTGCCAGCAGGCAAGGACAGTCGAAGAGGGGCTCCTACGAGCAGTACTTC. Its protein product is CASRQGQSKRGSYEQYF.

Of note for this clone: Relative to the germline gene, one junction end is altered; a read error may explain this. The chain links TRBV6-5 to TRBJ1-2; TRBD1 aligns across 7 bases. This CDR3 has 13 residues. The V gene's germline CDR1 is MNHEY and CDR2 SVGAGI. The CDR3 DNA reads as TGTGCCAGCAGCCCGACAGGGAACTATGGCTACAACTTC. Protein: CASSPTGNYGYNF.

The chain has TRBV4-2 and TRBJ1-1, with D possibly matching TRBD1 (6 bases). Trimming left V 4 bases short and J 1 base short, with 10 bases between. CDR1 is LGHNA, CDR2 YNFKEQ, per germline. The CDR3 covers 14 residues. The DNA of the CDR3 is TGTGCCAGCAGCCCCGGACAGCCGAACACTGAAGCTTTCTTT. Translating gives CASSPGQPNTEAFF.

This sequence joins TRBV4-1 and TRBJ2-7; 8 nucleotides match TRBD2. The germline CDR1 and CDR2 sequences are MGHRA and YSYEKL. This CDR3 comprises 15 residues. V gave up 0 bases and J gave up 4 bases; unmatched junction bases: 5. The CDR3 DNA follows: TGCGCCAGCAGCCAAGAGGCGGGGGGAGGGTACGAGCAGTACTTC. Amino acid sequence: CASSQEAGGGYEQYF.

CDR3 nucleotides: TGTGCCAGCCTGCGCAGTCCTAGCTCCTACGAGCAGTACTTC. This codes for CASLRSPSSYEQYF. The chain recombines TRBV2 with TRBJ2-7; D gene unclear. CDR1 and CDR2 (germline): SNHLY, FYNNEI. The CDR3 sequence is 14 residues long. V shed 8 bases and J shed 0 bases, with 14 bases lying between them.

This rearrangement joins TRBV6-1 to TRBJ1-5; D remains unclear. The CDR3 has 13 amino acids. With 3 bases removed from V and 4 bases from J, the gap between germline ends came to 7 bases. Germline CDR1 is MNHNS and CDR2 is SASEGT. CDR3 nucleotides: TGTGCCAGCAGTGAGAAGGAGAATCAGCCCCAGCATTTT. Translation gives CASSEKENQPQHF.

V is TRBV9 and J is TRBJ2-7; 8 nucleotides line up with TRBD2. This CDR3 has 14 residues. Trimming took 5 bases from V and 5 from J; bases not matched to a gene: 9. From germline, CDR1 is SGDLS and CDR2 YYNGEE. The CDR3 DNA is TGTGCCAGCAGTCGAGCGGGGGCGGGCGACGAGCAGTACTTC. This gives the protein CASSRAGAGDEQYF.